A selection of T cell receptor beta chains follows, all from one sample in a study of T cells in Graves' hyperthyroidism and ophthalmopathy. TCRdb analysed the multiplex PCR reads with MiXCR anew, one entry per CDR3 protein. In the table there are about 530,000 distinct CDR3 sequences, 15% to 20% of which are singletons. The specimen was blood. These receptor sequences come from a woman between 18 and 29 years old with Graves' ophthalmopathy. Each CDR3 is given with its conserved first and last residue. Each record gives: D gene, V gene, J gene, clone size, CDR3 DNA, CDR3 protein. D genes are given only for firm matches. The size field is filled for only some rows; it gives once, few, many or a size class.

TRBD1	TRBV30	TRBJ2-7	few	TGTGCCTGCCAGAGCAGGACAGGGAGCGAGCAGTACTTC	CACQSRTGSEQYF
-	TRBV29-1	TRBJ2-7	-	TGCAGCGTCCGGGTGGGGACGAGCTCCTACGAGCAGTACTTC	CSVRVGTSSYEQYF
TRBD1	TRBV7-9	TRBJ2-2	few	TGTGCCAGCAGCCCTAGTGGGACAGGAAGGAGGACCGGGGAGCTGTTTTTT	CASSPSGTGRRTGELFF
-	TRBV9	TRBJ1-3	-	TGTGCCAGCAGCTTTCCGGCGGCGGGCTCTGGAAACACCATATATTTT	CASSFPAAGSGNTIYF
-	TRBV6-5	TRBJ2-7	many	TGTGCCAGCAGTTACTCTTGGGGTTACGAGCAGTACTTC	CASSYSWGYEQYF
-	TRBV29-1	TRBJ2-1	few	TGCAGCGTGTCACCAATCAGGGATTTTTCTGGTGAGCAGTTCTTC	CSVSPIRDFSGEQFF
TRBD1	TRBV20-1	TRBJ1-1	many	TGCAGTGCCGAACACCCAGGGGGGGCGGGTGAAGCTTTCTTT	CSAEHPGGAGEAFF
TRBD2	TRBV27	TRBJ2-5	many	TGTGCCAGCAGTTTCTTCCCCGGACTAGCGGGGGGCCCCTTTCCTTTTCAGACCCAGTACTTC	CASSFFPGLAGGPFPFQTQYF
-	TRBV7-2	TRBJ1-1	-	TGTGCCAGCAGCCCAAATTGGCCAGGGGCAAAATTTAACACTGAAGCTTTCTTT	CASSPNWPGAKFNTEAFF
-	TRBV27	TRBJ1-6	few	TGTGCCAGCAGTTGGTACAGGGATAATTCACCCCTCCACTTT	CASSWYRDNSPLHF
-	TRBV7-2	TRBJ2-7	many	TGTGCCAGCAGCTTAGTGGAGGGTTTTTCCTACGAGCAGTACTTC	CASSLVEGFSYEQYF
-	TRBV2	TRBJ2-7	many	TGTGCCAGCAGTGGGACTGTCTCCTACGAGCAGTACTTC	CASSGTVSYEQYF
TRBD1	TRBV28	TRBJ2-5	many	TGTGCCAGCAGCCTCGGGACAGTTCGGCTGGGAGAGACCCAGTACTTC	CASSLGTVRLGETQYF
TRBD2	TRBV30	TRBJ2-7	-	TGTGCCTGGAGTCGTTCGAGGACTAGCGGGGGTAGCTCCTACGAGCAGTACTTC	CAWSRSRTSGGSSYEQYF
-	TRBV7-9	TRBJ2-7	-	TGTGCCAGCAGCTCGGGGAACTCCTACGAGCAGTACTTC	CASSSGNSYEQYF
-	TRBV5-4	TRBJ1-2	-	TGTGCCAGCAGCCAACAGACCGGGACTAACTATGGCTACACCTTC	CASSQQTGTNYGYTF
TRBD2	TRBV28	TRBJ2-5	-	TGTGCCAGCAGTCCCGGACTAGCGGGATATCAGACCCAGTACTTC	CASSPGLAGYQTQYF
TRBD2	TRBV11-2	TRBJ2-3	many	TGTGCCAGCAGCGTGACTAGCGGGACCACAGATACGCAGTATTTT	CASSVTSGTTDTQYF
-	TRBV10-3	TRBJ1-1	-	TGTGCCATCAGTGAGCCCGACAAGCCGAACACTGAAGCTTTCTTT	CAISEPDKPNTEAFF
-	TRBV5-6	TRBJ2-7	many	TGTGCCAGCAGCTTGGCCTTAGGAGGGGAGCAGTACTTC	CASSLALGGEQYF
-	TRBV7-8	TRBJ1-5	many	TGTGCCAGCAGCTTATTAATGGGTGATAATAGCAATCAGCCCCAGCATTTT	CASSLLMGDNSNQPQHF
TRBD1	TRBV5-4	TRBJ2-1	-	TGTTCCAGCAGCTTGGACAGGGGAGTCTACAATGAGCAGTTCTTC	CSSSLDRGVYNEQFF
-	TRBV6-1	TRBJ2-4	many	TGTGCCACCAGCGACGTAAGCATTCAGTACTTC	CATSDVSIQYF
-	TRBV5-6	TRBJ2-6	-	TGTGCCAGCAGCTTGTACGGGTCTGGGGCCAACGTCCTGACTTTC	CASSLYGSGANVLTF
TRBD2	TRBV6-4	TRBJ2-3	-	TGTGCCAGCAGCTCCGGGGGGGTCACAGATACGCAGTATTTT	CASSSGGVTDTQYF
-	TRBV30	TRBJ2-7	many	TGTGCCTGGAGTGCAGGGGCGAGTCCCGAGCAGTACTTC	CAWSAGASPEQYF
-	TRBV5-6	TRBJ2-1	many	TGTGCCAGCAGCGTGGACAGCTACAATGAGCAGTTCTTC	CASSVDSYNEQFF
TRBD1	TRBV12-3/TRBV12-4	TRBJ1-1	many	TGTGCCAGCAGTTTAGGGGGGACAGGGGCCAACACTGAAGCTTTCTTT	CASSLGGTGANTEAFF
TRBD1	TRBV19	TRBJ2-7	-	TGTGCCAGTAGTAATGGACAGGGCCTCTCCTACGAGCAGTACTTC	CASSNGQGLSYEQYF
-	TRBV20-1	TRBJ2-3	many	TGCAGTGCTAGAGATCTCCGGAACTCGCCAGATACGCAGTATTTT	CSARDLRNSPDTQYF
-	TRBV28	TRBJ2-3	many	TGTGCCAGCAGTTTATACCCTAGCACAGATACGCAGTATTTT	CASSLYPSTDTQYF
TRBD1	TRBV18	TRBJ2-1	many	TGTGCCAGCTCACAGACAGGGGGTGAGCAGTTCTTC	CASSQTGGEQFF
TRBD1	TRBV28	TRBJ1-1	many	TGTGCCAGCAGAACAGGGGTCGGGGAAGCTTTCTTT	CASRTGVGEAFF
TRBD2	TRBV20-1	TRBJ2-7	many	TGCAGTGCTAGAGATCGTGAAGCGGGAGATTCGTACGAGCAGTACTTC	CSARDREAGDSYEQYF
-	TRBV6-1	TRBJ2-7	-	TGTGCCAGCAGTCCAACAGATTCCTACGAGCTGTACTTC	CASSPTDSYELYF
TRBD1	TRBV28	TRBJ1-5	many	TGTGCCAGCAGTCCACAGGGGGCCGGTCAGCCCCAGCATTTT	CASSPQGAGQPQHF
-	TRBV20-1	TRBJ2-4	-	TGCAGTGCTAGCCCCGCGAGTCTAGCCAAAAACATTCAGTACTTC	CSASPASLAKNIQYF